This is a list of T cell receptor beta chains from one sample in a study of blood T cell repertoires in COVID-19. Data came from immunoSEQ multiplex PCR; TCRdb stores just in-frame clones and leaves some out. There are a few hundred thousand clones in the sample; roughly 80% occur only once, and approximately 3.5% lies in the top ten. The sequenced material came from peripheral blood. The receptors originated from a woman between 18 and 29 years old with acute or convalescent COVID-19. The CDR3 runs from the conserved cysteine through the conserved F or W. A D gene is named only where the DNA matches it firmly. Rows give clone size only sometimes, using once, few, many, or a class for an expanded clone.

CDR3aa: CAIKGQGTSQPQHF
CDR3nt: TGTGCCATCAAGGGACAGGGTACCTCTCAGCCCCAGCATTTT
j_gene: TRBJ1-5
d_gene: TRBD1
abundance: -
v_gene: TRBV10-3

CDR3aa: CASSPRTVQVGYNEQFF
CDR3nt: TGTGCCAGCAGCCCGAGAACTGTCCAGGTAGGCTACAATGAGCAGTTCTTC
j_gene: TRBJ2-1
d_gene: -
abundance: -
v_gene: TRBV7-6

CDR3aa: CASSLTGWEGYTF
CDR3nt: TGTGCCAGCAGCTTAACAGGTTGGGAAGGCTACACCTTC
j_gene: TRBJ1-2
d_gene: -
abundance: -
v_gene: TRBV7-2

CDR3aa: CASSPRQQNNSPLHF
CDR3nt: TGTGCCAGCAGTCCCAGACAGCAAAATAATTCACCCCTCCACTTT
j_gene: TRBJ1-6
d_gene: -
abundance: -
v_gene: TRBV6-5

CDR3aa: CASSKLQGTDTQYF
CDR3nt: TGTGCCAGTAGCAAGTTACAGGGGACAGATACGCAGTATTTT
j_gene: TRBJ2-3
d_gene: TRBD1
abundance: -
v_gene: TRBV19

CDR3aa: CASSLGEQGYTGELFF
CDR3nt: TGCGCCAGCAGCCTTGGGGAACAGGGTTACACCGGGGAGCTGTTTTTT
j_gene: TRBJ2-2
d_gene: -
abundance: -
v_gene: TRBV5-1

CDR3aa: CASSGDRGINSPLHF
CDR3nt: TGTGCCAGCAGCGGCGACAGGGGGATTAATTCACCCCTCCACTTT
j_gene: TRBJ1-6
d_gene: TRBD1
abundance: -
v_gene: TRBV9

CDR3aa: CASSYSGGRTDTQYF
CDR3nt: TGTGCCAGCAGTTACTCAGGGGGCCGCACAGATACGCAGTATTTT
j_gene: TRBJ2-3
d_gene: TRBD1
abundance: -
v_gene: TRBV6-5

CDR3aa: CASSDGRVEQFF
CDR3nt: TGTGCCAGCAGTGATGGGAGGGTTGAGCAGTTCTTC
j_gene: TRBJ2-1
d_gene: TRBD2
abundance: -
v_gene: TRBV25-1

CDR3aa: CASSQDRQRYTDTQYF
CDR3nt: TGCGCCAGCAGCCAAGACCGACAGAGGTACACAGATACGCAGTATTTT
j_gene: TRBJ2-3
d_gene: -
abundance: -
v_gene: TRBV4-3

CDR3aa: CASSLWTSYNEQFF
CDR3nt: TGTGCCAGCAGTTTATGGACTAGCTACAATGAGCAGTTCTTC
j_gene: TRBJ2-1
d_gene: -
abundance: -
v_gene: TRBV28

CDR3aa: CASMRQGTDTQYF
CDR3nt: TGTGCCAGCATGAGACAGGGGACAGATACGCAGTATTTT
j_gene: TRBJ2-3
d_gene: TRBD1
abundance: few
v_gene: TRBV2

CDR3aa: CASSYSGWNTEAFF
CDR3nt: TGTGCCAGCAGTTACAGCGGGTGGAACACTGAAGCTTTCTTT
j_gene: TRBJ1-1
d_gene: -
abundance: -
v_gene: TRBV6-5

CDR3aa: CASSLADTQYF
CDR3nt: TGTGCCAGCAGCTTGGCGGATACGCAGTATTTT
j_gene: TRBJ2-3
d_gene: -
abundance: -
v_gene: TRBV5-6

CDR3aa: CASSLDLFWANTGELFF
CDR3nt: TGTGCCAGCAGCTTGGATCTCTTTTGGGCCAACACCGGGGAGCTGTTTTTT
j_gene: TRBJ2-2
d_gene: -
abundance: -
v_gene: TRBV5-4

CDR3aa: CASSLDFAASTDTQYF
CDR3nt: TGTGCCAGCAGCTTAGATTTTGCGGCTAGCACAGATACGCAGTATTTT
j_gene: TRBJ2-3
d_gene: -
abundance: -
v_gene: TRBV11-2

CDR3aa: CARTGPGNTIYF
CDR3nt: TGTGCTAGGACAGGGCCCGGAAACACCATATATTTT
j_gene: TRBJ1-3
d_gene: TRBD1
abundance: -
v_gene: TRBV30

CDR3aa: CASSKARTGSSYEQYF
CDR3nt: TGTGCCAGCAGCAAAGCTCGGACAGGGTCCTCCTACGAGCAGTACTTC
j_gene: TRBJ2-7
d_gene: -
abundance: -
v_gene: TRBV21-1

CDR3aa: CASSLSGSLNTGELFF
CDR3nt: TGTGCTAGCAGCCTTAGCGGTTCCTTGAACACCGGGGAGCTGTTTTTT
j_gene: TRBJ2-2
d_gene: -
abundance: -
v_gene: TRBV7-7

CDR3aa: CASSLRGEGYGYTF
CDR3nt: TGTGCCAGCAGCTTAAGGGGGGAGGGCTATGGCTACACCTTC
j_gene: TRBJ1-2
d_gene: -
abundance: -
v_gene: TRBV7-2

CDR3aa: CASSLVAGGNTIYF
CDR3nt: TGTGCCAGCAGCTTAGTGGCTGGTGGAAACACCATATATTTT
j_gene: TRBJ1-3
d_gene: -
abundance: -
v_gene: TRBV7-2

CDR3aa: CASSQRNRPTGELFF
CDR3nt: TGCGCCAGCAGCCAGAGGAACAGGCCCACCGGGGAGCTGTTTTTT
j_gene: TRBJ2-2
d_gene: -
abundance: few
v_gene: TRBV4-3

CDR3aa: CASSVDRLNEKLFF
CDR3nt: TGTGCCAGCAGCGTGGACAGGTTGAATGAAAAACTGTTTTTT
j_gene: TRBJ1-4
d_gene: TRBD1
abundance: -
v_gene: TRBV7-8

CDR3aa: CASSLSITGQEQFF
CDR3nt: TGCGCCAGCAGCTTGAGTATCACAGGGCAAGAGCAGTTCTTC
j_gene: TRBJ2-1
d_gene: -
abundance: -
v_gene: TRBV5-1

CDR3aa: CASSQDPVSGGSRTEAFF
CDR3nt: TGCGCCAGCAGCCAAGATCCGGTGTCAGGGGGCAGCCGAACTGAAGCTTTCTTT
j_gene: TRBJ1-1
d_gene: TRBD1
abundance: -
v_gene: TRBV4-1

CDR3aa: CASSLPPAGYFGGGQPQHF
CDR3nt: TGTGCCAGCAGCTTACCCCCGGCGGGGTATTTTGGAGGCGGTCAGCCCCAGCATTTT
j_gene: TRBJ1-5
d_gene: -
abundance: -
v_gene: TRBV28

CDR3aa: CASSPRTGLNTEAFF
CDR3nt: TGTGCCAGCAGCCCCCGGACAGGTTTGAACACTGAAGCTTTCTTT
j_gene: TRBJ1-1
d_gene: TRBD1
abundance: -
v_gene: TRBV13

CDR3aa: CASSQVRGSYNEQFF
CDR3nt: TGTGCCAGCAGCCAAGTCAGGGGTTCCTACAATGAGCAGTTCTTC
j_gene: TRBJ2-1
d_gene: -
abundance: -
v_gene: TRBV3-1/TRBV3-2

CDR3aa: CASSMMKGGDTEAFF
CDR3nt: TGTGCCAGTAGTATGATGAAGGGAGGTGACACTGAAGCTTTCTTT
j_gene: TRBJ1-1
d_gene: -
abundance: -
v_gene: TRBV19

CDR3aa: CASSASGSSYEQYF
CDR3nt: TGTGCCAGCAGTGCTAGCGGGAGCTCCTACGAGCAGTACTTC
j_gene: TRBJ2-7
d_gene: TRBD2
abundance: once
v_gene: TRBV6-1

CDR3aa: CSVLPRDEDRGGYGYTF
CDR3nt: TGCAGCGTTCTCCCGAGGGATGAGGACAGGGGCGGCTATGGCTACACCTTC
j_gene: TRBJ1-2
d_gene: TRBD1
abundance: -
v_gene: TRBV29-1

CDR3aa: CASSWGPTQETQYF
CDR3nt: TGCGCCAGCAGCTGGGGGCCGACCCAAGAGACCCAGTACTTC
j_gene: TRBJ2-5
d_gene: -
abundance: -
v_gene: TRBV5-1

CDR3aa: CASSLSLGGELFF
CDR3nt: TGTGCCAGCAGCTTATCGCTCGGCGGGGAGCTGTTTTTT
j_gene: TRBJ2-2
d_gene: -
abundance: -
v_gene: TRBV11-2

CDR3aa: CASSLEGVTYEQYF
CDR3nt: TGTGCCAGCAGTCTTGAGGGAGTAACGTACGAGCAGTACTTC
j_gene: TRBJ2-7
d_gene: -
abundance: -
v_gene: TRBV28

CDR3aa: CSVGRQHGYTF
CDR3nt: TGCAGCGTTGGTCGACAGCATGGCTACACCTTC
j_gene: TRBJ1-2
d_gene: -
abundance: -
v_gene: TRBV29-1

CDR3aa: CAWSEGDRENIQYF
CDR3nt: TGTGCCTGGAGCGAGGGGGACAGAGAAAACATTCAGTACTTC
j_gene: TRBJ2-4
d_gene: TRBD1
abundance: -
v_gene: TRBV30

CDR3aa: CASSPHRASEKLFF
CDR3nt: TGTGCCAGCAGCCCCCACAGGGCTAGTGAAAAACTGTTTTTT
j_gene: TRBJ1-4
d_gene: -
abundance: -
v_gene: TRBV14

CDR3aa: CASSQGLAGGIYNEQFF
CDR3nt: TGTGCCAGCAGCCAGGGGCTAGCGGGAGGGATCTACAATGAGCAGTTCTTC
j_gene: TRBJ2-1
d_gene: TRBD2
abundance: -
v_gene: TRBV11-3

CDR3aa: CASSQELGGTGELFF
CDR3nt: TGCGCCAGCAGCCAAGAATTAGGGGGAACCGGGGAGCTGTTTTTT
j_gene: TRBJ2-2
d_gene: -
abundance: few
v_gene: TRBV4-3

CDR3aa: CASSVLGQQETQYF
CDR3nt: TGTGCCAGCAGCGTATTGGGACAACAAGAGACCCAGTACTTC
j_gene: TRBJ2-5
d_gene: -
abundance: -
v_gene: TRBV9

CDR3aa: CASSQSRFALSYNSPLHF
CDR3nt: TGTGCCAGCAGCCAATCCCGGTTTGCCCTTTCCTATAATTCACCCCTCCACTTT
j_gene: TRBJ1-6
d_gene: -
abundance: few
v_gene: TRBV14

CDR3aa: CASSPDLPSSYNSPLHF
CDR3nt: TGCGCCAGCAGCCCGGACTTGCCGAGCTCCTATAATTCACCCCTCCACTTT
j_gene: TRBJ1-6
d_gene: -
abundance: few
v_gene: TRBV5-1

CDR3aa: CASSQFGQGSVYGYTF
CDR3nt: TGTGCCAGCAGCCAATTTGGACAGGGATCGGTCTATGGCTACACCTTC
j_gene: TRBJ1-2
d_gene: TRBD1
abundance: once
v_gene: TRBV7-2

CDR3aa: CASSESRTGELFF
CDR3nt: TGCGCCAGCAGTGAGTCCCGTACCGGGGAGCTGTTTTTT
j_gene: TRBJ2-2
d_gene: -
abundance: -
v_gene: TRBV10-2

CDR3aa: CASSPMGLAARIQFF
CDR3nt: TGTGCCAGCAGCCCCATGGGACTAGCGGCCAGAATACAGTTCTTC
j_gene: TRBJ2-1
d_gene: TRBD2
abundance: -
v_gene: TRBV3-1/TRBV3-2

CDR3aa: CASSLGLAGRSSYNEQFF
CDR3nt: TGCGCCAGCAGCCTCGGACTAGCGGGGAGGAGCTCCTACAATGAGCAGTTCTTC
j_gene: TRBJ2-1
d_gene: TRBD2
abundance: -
v_gene: TRBV4-3

CDR3aa: CASSRDSAYNEQFF
CDR3nt: TGCGCCAGCAGTCGGGACAGCGCCTACAATGAGCAGTTCTTC
j_gene: TRBJ2-1
d_gene: TRBD1
abundance: -
v_gene: TRBV5-1

CDR3aa: CASSLGMVTAYEQYF
CDR3nt: TGTGCCAGCAGCTTAGGTATGGTAACAGCTTACGAGCAGTACTTC
j_gene: TRBJ2-7
d_gene: -
abundance: -
v_gene: TRBV7-2

CDR3aa: CASSVEEWEGLAGELFF
CDR3nt: TGTGCCAGCAGCGTAGAAGAGTGGGAGGGCCTGGCCGGGGAGCTGTTTTTT
j_gene: TRBJ2-2
d_gene: TRBD2
abundance: -
v_gene: TRBV9